This TCR beta chain is from a study of shared T cell receptors in the human thymus. Some clones are missing from TCRdb's copy, which holds only in-frame ones; the method was immunoSEQ multiplex PCR. The repertoire holds about 610,000 clones, with around 89% as singletons. Germline CDR1 and CDR2: KGHSH and LQKENI. J was trimmed by 6 bases and V by 5 bases; bases with no gene match: 8. The CDR3 totals 14 residues. These data also featured in a second study, about human thymus T cells. That paper adds: Corrective surgery for congenital heart defects was being performed on the healthy Finnish infants who served as donors. Surgeons resected thymus tissue during corrective heart surgery. Thymic and blood repertoires appeared to display a bias in their usage of V and J genes. Highly overlapping thymic repertoires among unrelated individuals were reported in related research.

Material for sequencing was thymocytes. This chain uses TRBV18 with TRBJ1-1; 8 nucleotides agree with TRBD1. The sequence came from a boy younger than two with a congenital heart defect. The CDR3 DNA sequence: TGTGCCAGCTCATCCCGGGACAGGAATTCTGAAGCTTTCTTT. This gives the protein CASSSRDRNSEAFF.